This TCR beta chain emerged from a study of beta chain features in type 1 diabetes. This clone was counted only a few times. The isolated RNA, all of it, was reverse transcribed, so expressed TCRB transcripts were what got sequenced. Produced via immunoSEQ multiplex PCR; TCRdb's table is partial and in-frame only. The data show some 900,000 clones, about a sixth seen once. This TCR was sampled from a young woman in good health. Material: naive CD4+ T cells from blood.

CDR3 residues: CASSIRPGTDTYEQYF. The CDR3 coding sequence is TGTGCCAGCAGCATCCGTCCCGGGACAGATACCTACGAGCAGTACTTC. This chain joins TRBV7-2 and TRBJ2-7; 7 nucleotides match TRBD1. Germline V CDR1 and CDR2: SGHTA, FQGNSA. This CDR3 is 16 amino acids long. V trimming: 5 bases; J trimming: 2 bases; junction bases outside the gene matches: 12.